The 13 T cell receptor beta chains below come from one sample, sequenced in a study of tumor and adjacent non-tumor tissue in lung cancer. The template was RNA from unsorted bulk tissue. The library came from three nested PCR rounds adapted from ARM-PCR protocols. TCRdb reprocessed the multiplex PCR reads with MiXCR, giving one entry per CDR3 protein. The sample lists approximately 120,000 distinct CDR3 sequences; approximately 82% were seen once. The sequencing sample was made of lung tumor tissue. The receptors shown here come from a woman in her sixties with non-small cell lung cancer.

The rearrangement links TRBV12-1 to TRBJ2-5; the DNA was not used to check the table's D call, TRBD1. TRBV12-1 is flagged as a pseudogene. This CDR3 contains 15 residues. The CDR3 DNA follows: TGTGCCACCAGCTTTGGGGTCAGGGCCCATGAGACCCAGTACTTC. Amino acid sequence: CATSFGVRAHETQYF.

This chain joins TRBV5-5 and TRBJ2-1, with D maybe TRBD2 (6 bases). V lost 2 bases and J lost 10, with 19 bases in between. Germline loops: CDR1 SGHKS, CDR2 YYEKEE (reference sequence). This CDR3 has 15 amino acids. CDR3 protein: CASSFAKTSSREQFF. The CDR3 bases are TGTGCCAGCAGCTTCGCTAAAACTAGCAGTCGGGAGCAGTTCTTC. The full variable domain, with the rest looked up from reference TRBV5-5 and TRBJ2-1, is DAGVTQSPTHLIKTRGQQVTLRCSPISGHKSVSWYQQVLGQGPQFIFQYYEKEERGRGNFPDRFSARQFPNYSSELNVNALLLGDSALYLCASSFAKTSSREQFFGPGTRLTVL.

In regard to this clonotype: One end of the junction is discordant with germline, which a read error may explain. The chain has TRBV20-1 and TRBJ1-4, with D perhaps TRBD1 (6 bases). The CDR3 length is 19 residues. In germline, CDR1 is DFQATT, CDR2 SNEGSKA (reference sequence). As DNA, the CDR3 is TGCAGTGCTAGATTTGGGGAACCCGGGGGGGGCGGAACTAATGAGAAACTGTTTTTT. Its protein product is CSARFGEPGGGGTNEKLFF.

Points on this clonotype: One end of the junction is discordant with germline, which a read error may explain. The V and J genes are TRBV10-2 and TRBJ1-1, with 8 bases lining up with TRBD1. The CDR3 sequence is 15 residues long. CDR1 and CDR2 (germline): WSHSY, SAAADI. The DNA for the CDR3 is TGCGCCAGCAGTGAGTGGCCAGGGGGCTACACTGAAGTTTTCTTT. Its translation: CASSEWPGGYTEVFF.

J is TRBJ2-3 and V is TRBV6-1; D remains unclear. The V gene lost 4 bases and the J gene lost 5 bases, with 10 bases spanning the gap. The CDR3 is 13 amino acids. CDR1 and CDR2 (germline): MNHNS, SASEGT. This CDR3 is CASSVQGRDTQYF. The CDR3 DNA follows: TGTGCCAGCAGTGTACAAGGCCGAGATACGCAGTATTTT.

As for this clonotype: The CDR3 end shows no conserved phenylalanine or tryptophan, and so a read error is likely. For the CDR3, the DNA is TGCAGTGCTAGAGATCTGCGGGGCATGGGACCTAGCTATGGCTACACCTTA. It translates to CSARDLRGMGPSYGYTL. V usage is TRBV20-1 and J usage is TRBJ1-2; TRBD1 is a possible D gene (5 bases). CDR1 is DFQATT, CDR2 SNEGSKA, per germline (reference sequence). The germline V and J ends were trimmed by 0 bases and 4 bases, with 21 bases remaining between them. This CDR3 is 17 amino acids long.

Regarding this clonotype: A much larger clone lies one base from this, so it may be a read error. V and J are TRBV4-1 and TRBJ1-2, with unresolved D. Germline V CDR1 and CDR2: MGHRA, YSYEKL. This CDR3 contains 15 residues. In DNA form, the CDR3 reads TGCGCCAGCAGCCCCTCTACCGCAAGTCGATATGGCTACATCTTC. This encodes CASSPSTASRYGYIF.

In regard to this clonotype: The junction departs from germline at one end; a sequencing error may be responsible. The chain uses TRBV6-1 and TRBJ2-3, with D perhaps matching TRBD1 (6 bases). Germline V gives CDR1 MNHNS, CDR2 SASEGT. This CDR3 has 14 amino acids. The CDR3 DNA follows: TGTGCCAACAGTGAAGAATGGCAGGGGTATACGCAGTATTTT. It specifies CANSEEWQGYTQYF.

In regard to this clonotype: Germline and junction disagree at one end, which may indicate a read error. The chain carries TRBV5-6 and TRBJ1-1; D might be TRBD1 (6 bases). This CDR3 is 15 amino acids long. Germline loops: CDR1 SGHDT, CDR2 YYEEEE. This chain's CDR3 is CACSQGWAKNTEAFF. The CDR3 DNA follows: TGTGCCTGCAGCCAGGGGTGGGCAAAGAACACTGAAGCTTTCTTT.

With regard to this clonotype: Its ends do not fully match the called genes, so a read error is possible. The genes are TRBV11-2 and TRBJ2-7; 7 bases match TRBD1. The CDR3 has 15 residues. The germline CDR1 and CDR2 sequences are SGHAT and FQNNGV. CDR3 loop: CASNSRTGPSDEQYF. CDR3 bases: TGTGCCAGCAACTCCCGGACAGGACCCTCCGACGAGCAGTACTTC.

Note on this clonotype: The CDR3 ends on some other residue instead of the conserved phenylalanine or tryptophan, so this is likely a read error. The DNA is omitted, as the CDR3 cannot be located on it reliably, and the CDR3 follows TCRdb's listing. The V gene is TRBV4-3, the J gene TRBJ2-6; no DNA check was done on the table's D call, TRBD2. CDR1 and CDR2 (germline): LGHNA, YSLEER. The CDR3 region is 19 residues in length, termini included. This CDR3 reads CASSQAATSGMTGVNVRTL.

This clonotype was observed a single time. Germline and junction disagree at one end, which may indicate a read error. This sequence joins TRBV10-1 and TRBJ2-3; 7 bases line up with TRBD2. CDR1 is WNHNN, CDR2 SYGVQD, per germline (reference sequence). This CDR3 is 17 amino acids long. CDR3 loop: CASSDSARGKSGDTQYF. For the CDR3, the DNA is TGCGCCAGCAGTGACTCCGCTAGAGGGAAGAGCGGGGATACACAGTATTTT.

In its sample, this clonotype was seen once. Compared with germline, one end of the junction differs, possibly owing to a read error. The chain is built from TRBV11-3 and TRBJ2-2; 7 bases match TRBD2. The CDR3 length is 19 residues. Germline lookup yields CDR1 SGHNT and CDR2 YENEEA. Written as DNA, the CDR3 is TGTGCCAGCAGCGCTCGGGGACTAACGGAGGGTACGAACACCCGGGAGCTGTTTTTT. It translates to CASSARGLTEGTNTRELFF.